This T cell receptor beta chain was retrieved from a study of cytomegalovirus exposure and HLA in healthy donors. The PCR ran on 60 Vbeta and 13 Jbeta primers. Repertoires were generated with immunoSEQ multiplex PCR, while TCRdb's copy carries only in-frame clones and drops some. Among 130,000 or so clones listed, about 78% were seen once. This clone has only a few counts. The material sequenced was PBMCs. The sequence came from a man aged 45-60 years in good health and CMV-seropositive.

The CDR3 region is CASSQGIYGYTF. The CDR3 DNA reads as TGTGCCAGCAGTCAGGGAATCTATGGCTACACCTTC. V and J are TRBV2 and TRBJ1-2; tentatively, D is TRBD1 (5 bases). Trimming removed 5 bases from V and 4 bases from J, with 8 bases in between. Germline assignment: CDR1 SNHLY and CDR2 FYNNEI. CDR3 length: 12 residues.